Shown below are 21 T cell receptor beta chains from a single sample sequenced in a study of CD8 T cells in Susac syndrome. The authors reverse transcribed roughly 0.5 to 1 ug RNA with random hexamers. Using its own MiXCR run on the immunoSEQ multiplex PCR reads, TCRdb lists one record per CDR3 protein. The profile covers some 240,000 distinct CDR3 sequences, with about 96% appearing a single time and about 0.094% taken by the ten largest. The sequencing input was CD4+ T cells from PBMCs. Receptor source: a human donor with Susac syndrome.

Concerning this clonotype itself: The junction and the germline gene differ at one end; a read error may be behind it. This chain connects TRBV7-7 to TRBJ2-5; D is uncertain. CDR3 length equals 16 residues. Germline CDR1 is SSHAT and CDR2 is FNYEAQ (reference sequence). The CDR3 DNA reads TGTGCTAGCAGCCCGTTACGTCCCGGGCTCGGAGAGACCCAGTACTTC. As protein: CASSPLRPGLGETQYF. The whole variable domain, remainder taken from reference TRBV7-7 and TRBJ2-5, is GAGVSQSPRYKVTKRGQDVTLRCDPISSHATLYWYQQALGQGPEFLTYFNYEAQPDKSGLPSDRFSAERPEGSISTLTIQRTEQRDSAMYRCASSPLRPGLGETQYFGPGTRLLVL.

The chain has TRBV7-9 and TRBJ2-5; maybe TRBD2 (6 bases). Per germline, CDR1 SEHNR and CDR2 FQNEAQ (reference sequence). This CDR3 spans 13 amino acids. V was trimmed by 6 bases and J by 2 bases, leaving 10 bases between them. In DNA form, the CDR3 reads TGTGCCAGCAGTCCTAGCGTTCAAGAGACCCAGTACTTC. Translating gives CASSPSVQETQYF.

The chain links TRBV19 to TRBJ2-3; 12 bases map to TRBD2. The germline CDR1 and CDR2 sequences are LNHDA and SQIVND (reference sequence). The CDR3 sequence is 15 residues long. Germline trimming cut 7 bases from V and 3 bases from J; bases unmatched to any gene: 5. The CDR3 nucleotides are TGTGCCAGTACGAAAACTAGCGGGAGGACAGATACGCAGTATTTT. Protein product: CASTKTSGRTDTQYF.

The chain joins TRBV29-1 to TRBJ2-1; 9 bases line up with TRBD1. CDR3 length equals 11 residues. CDR1 SQVTM and CDR2 ANQGSEA come from the germline V gene. The CDR3 region has the DNA TGCACCCGGGACAGGGTCAATGAGCAGTTCTTC. This translates into CTRDRVNEQFF.

This rearrangement joins TRBV29-1 to TRBJ2-5, with 10 bases that match TRBD2. CDR1 and CDR2 from the germline V gene are SQVTM and ANQGSEA. The CDR3 loop spans 12 amino acids. The junction had 1 base not matched to a gene; V was cut back by 4 bases and J by 5 bases. The chain's CDR3 is CSVGAGGETQYF. The CDR3 DNA sequence: TGCAGCGTTGGAGCGGGAGGGGAGACCCAGTACTTC.

The V gene is TRBV18, the J gene TRBJ2-1; D possibly matches TRBD1 or TRBD2 (5 bases each). The CDR3 is 14 residues long. Per germline, CDR1 KGHSH and CDR2 LQKENI. Trimming shortened V by 6 bases and J by 8 bases, and 17 bases separated the two germline ends. The CDR3 DNA follows: TGTGCCAGCTCGGACGAGGGGAGTCGGGATGAGCAGTTCTTC. Residues: CASSDEGSRDEQFF. Supplemented by reference TRBV18 and TRBJ2-1, the full variable domain reads NAGVMQNPRHLVRRRGQEARLRCSPMKGHSHVYWYRQLPEEGLKFMVYLQKENIIDESGMPKERFSAEFPKEGPSILRIQQVVRGDSAAYFCASSDEGSRDEQFFGPGTRLTVL.

This chain links TRBV6-6 with TRBJ1-1; D unclear. V was shortened by 0 bases and J by 1 base, with 3 bases between the two germline ends. The CDR3 is 13 amino acids. CDR1 is MNHNY, CDR2 SVGAGI, per germline (reference sequence). CDR3 DNA: TGTGCCAGCAGTTACTCGAGGAACACTGAAGCTTTCTTT. Its protein is CASSYSRNTEAFF.

This clonotype appeared a single time. V is TRBV28 and J is TRBJ2-3, with 11 bases identical to TRBD2. V gave up 6 bases and J gave up 2 bases; unmatched junction bases: 7. CDR1 is MDHEN, CDR2 SYDVKM, per germline. The CDR3 has 16 residues. CDR3 sequence: CASSRGTSGNTDTQYF. For the CDR3, the DNA is TGTGCCAGCAGCCGCGGGACTAGCGGAAACACAGATACGCAGTATTTT. Drawing the rest from reference TRBV28 and TRBJ2-3, the complete variable domain is DVKVTQSSRYLVKRTGEKVFLECVQDMDHENMFWYRQDPGLGLRLIYFSYDVKMKEKGDIPEGYSVSREKKERFSLILESASTNQTSMYLCASSRGTSGNTDTQYFGPGTRLTVL.

The rearrangement links TRBV27 to TRBJ2-5; TRBD1 matches at 9 bases. With 10 bases clipped from V and 7 bases from J, the junction kept 13 bases outside the gene matches. The CDR3 covers 14 residues. Germline CDR1 and CDR2: MNHEY and SMNVEV (reference sequence). CDR3 protein: CATLGQGRGGTQYF. CDR3 bases: TGTGCCACCCTGGGACAGGGCCGGGGAGGGACCCAGTACTTC.

The V gene is TRBV7-2, the J gene TRBJ2-3; no definite D call. CDR1 is SGHTA, CDR2 FQGNSA, per germline. V lost 6 bases and J 5 bases, leaving 15 bases between the germline ends. The CDR3 loop spans 14 amino acids. CDR3 loop: CASSREIGRDTQYF. CDR3 in DNA: TGTGCCAGCAGTCGAGAAATCGGTAGAGATACGCAGTATTTT.

The V call is TRBV3-1, the J call TRBJ2-3; either TRBD1 or TRBD2 may supply D (5 bases each). The CDR3 has 15 amino acids. Trimming shortened V by 4 bases and J by 2 bases, and 13 bases separated the two germline ends. The germline V gene encodes CDR1 LGHDT and CDR2 YNNKEL (reference sequence). The CDR3 DNA reads TGTGCCAGCAGCCCCTGGGACCGGTACACAGATACGCAGTATTTT. Encoded protein: CASSPWDRYTDTQYF.

The V gene is TRBV3-1, the J gene TRBJ1-2; D not certain. V lost 2 bases to trimming and J lost 4 bases, with 5 bases between them. Germline CDR1 is LGHDT and CDR2 is YNNKEL (reference sequence). This CDR3 is built from 12 residues. CDR3 DNA sequence: TGTGCCAGCAGCCAAACGGTCTATGGCTACACCTTC. Translating it yields CASSQTVYGYTF. Combining the CDR3 with reference TRBV3-1 and TRBJ1-2 gives the whole variable domain DTAVSQTPKYLVTQMGNDKSIKCEQNLGHDTMYWYKQDSKKFLKIMFSYNNKELIINETVPNRFSPKSPDKAHLNLHINSLELGDSAVYFCASSQTVYGYTFGSGTRLTVV.

This chain uses TRBV18 with TRBJ2-1; possible D gene TRBD2, 5 bases. The CDR3 has 12 residues. The V end lost 8 bases, the J end lost 8 bases, and 13 bases lay between the germline ends. Germline lookup yields CDR1 KGHSH and CDR2 LQKENI. The CDR3 here is CASQNSGYEQFF. The CDR3, as DNA: TGTGCCAGCCAAAACAGCGGCTATGAGCAGTTCTTC.

The genes are TRBV29-1 and TRBJ2-3; 8 bases are a match to TRBD1. V shed 5 bases, J shed 2 bases, and the junction held 3 bases outside the gene matches. CDR3 length equals 13 residues. CDR1 is SQVTM and CDR2 is ANQGSEA in the germline V gene. The CDR3 bases are TGCAGCGTTCACAGGGGGGTCACAGATACGCAGTATTTT. As protein: CSVHRGVTDTQYF.

This clonotype turned up a few times. The chain links TRBV2 to TRBJ1-1, with D possibly TRBD1 on 5 matching bases. The CDR3 is made up of 13 amino acids. Trimming removed 6 bases at V and 1 base at J, with 9 bases between. The germline CDR1 and CDR2 sequences are SNHLY and FYNNEI. This CDR3 reads CASSRDANTEAFF. Here the CDR3 DNA reads TGTGCCAGCAGCCGGGACGCGAACACTGAAGCTTTCTTT. Drawing the rest from reference TRBV2 and TRBJ1-1, the complete variable domain is EPEVTQTPSHQVTQMGQEVILRCVPISNHLYFYWYRQILGQKVEFLVSFYNNEISEKSEIFDDQFSVERPDGSNFTLKIRSTKLEDSAMYFCASSRDANTEAFFGQGTRLTVV.

This chain connects TRBV21-1 to TRBJ2-1; TRBD2 is taken as the D call from the table, unchecked against the DNA. TRBV21-1 is a pseudogene locus. The CDR3 sequence is 19 residues long. CDR3: CASSKAGLAGVEGGGEQFF. The CDR3 bases are TGTGCCAGCAGCAAAGCTGGACTAGCGGGAGTCGAGGGGGGCGGTGAGCAGTTCTTC.

The rearrangement links TRBV2 to TRBJ1-2; D uncertain. V was clipped by 6 bases and J by 8 bases, with 19 bases between them. Germline-derived CDR1 and CDR2 are SNHLY and FYNNEI. The CDR3 is 14 residues long. This chain's CDR3 is CASRNPIASRGYTF. For the CDR3, the DNA is TGTGCCAGCAGGAACCCCATCGCATCTCGCGGCTACACCTTC.

The rearrangement uses TRBV6-6 and TRBJ1-5; D is unresolved. The CDR3 length is 15 residues. Germline lookup yields CDR1 MNHNY and CDR2 SVGAGI (reference sequence). The V gene lost 2 bases and the J gene lost 1 base, with 9 bases spanning the gap. This CDR3 is CASSYPGLSNQPQHF. DNA for the CDR3: TGTGCCAGCAGTTACCCAGGCTTGAGCAATCAGCCCCAGCATTTT.

The rearrangement links TRBV29-1 to TRBJ2-1; 7 bases match TRBD2. Trimming at V came to 5 bases and at J to 7 bases, leaving 11 bases not matched to a gene. CDR3 length: 14 residues. Germline-derived CDR1 and CDR2 are SQVTM and ANQGSEA. CDR3 amino acids: CSVHGGGLRNEQFF. CDR3 coding DNA: TGCAGCGTTCATGGCGGGGGTCTTCGGAATGAGCAGTTCTTC.

The count of this clonotype is one. V and J are TRBV27 and TRBJ2-3, with a tentative D call TRBD1 (6 bases). The CDR3 length is 14 residues. The germline V gene has CDR1 MNHEY and CDR2 SMNVEV (reference sequence). Trimming pared 7 bases from V and 1 base from J, leaving 12 bases between. CDR3 residues: CASTIGQRTDTQYF. The CDR3 DNA is TGTGCCAGCACTATAGGACAGCGCACAGATACGCAGTATTTT.

This sequence joins TRBV18 and TRBJ2-2; TRBD2 is a possible D gene (5 bases). Germline values: CDR1 KGHSH, CDR2 LQKENI. This CDR3 region has 12 residues. V lost 3 bases to trimming and J lost 9 bases, with 8 bases between them. The CDR3 DNA reads as TGTGCCAGCTCACCTTACGGGAGGGAGCTGTTTTTT. It specifies CASSPYGRELFF.